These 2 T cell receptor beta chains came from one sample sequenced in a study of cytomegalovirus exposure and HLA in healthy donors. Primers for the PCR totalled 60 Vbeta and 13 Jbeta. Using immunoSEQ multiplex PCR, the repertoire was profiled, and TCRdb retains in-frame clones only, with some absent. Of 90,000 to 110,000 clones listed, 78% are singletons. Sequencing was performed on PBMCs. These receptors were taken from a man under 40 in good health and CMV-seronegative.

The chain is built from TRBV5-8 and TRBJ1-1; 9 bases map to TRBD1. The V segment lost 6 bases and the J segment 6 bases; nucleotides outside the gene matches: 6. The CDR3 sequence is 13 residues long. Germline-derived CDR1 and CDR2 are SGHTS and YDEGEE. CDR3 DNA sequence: TGTGCCAGCACCAGACAGGGGGGGGCTGAAGCTTTCTTT. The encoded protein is CASTRQGGAEAFF. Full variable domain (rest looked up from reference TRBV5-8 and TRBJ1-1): EAGVTQSPTHLIKTRGQQATLRCSPISGHTSVYWYQQALGLGLQFLLWYDEGEERNRGNFPPRFSGRQFPNYSSELNVNALELEDSALYLCASTRQGGAEAFFGQGTRLTVV.

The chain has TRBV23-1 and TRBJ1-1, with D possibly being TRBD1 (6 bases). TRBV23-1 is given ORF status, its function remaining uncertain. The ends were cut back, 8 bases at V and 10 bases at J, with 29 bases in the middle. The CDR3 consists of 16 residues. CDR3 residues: CASCRLLQGTSFSAFF. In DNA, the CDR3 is TGCGCCAGCTGCCGACTACTTCAGGGGACGTCGTTCTCAGCTTTCTTT.